The 7 T cell receptor beta chains below all came from one sample that was sequenced in a study of metastatic and nonmetastatic thyroid tumors. Ahead of thyroid surgery, no patient had received treatment of any kind. With MiXCR, TCRdb reprocessed the PCR reads. The table includes roughly 30,000 clones, more than 20% detected once. Sequenced sample: blood. These receptors originate from a female donor with papillary thyroid cancer or a benign thyroid nodule (not recorded which). Some clones in this sample may be carry-over from other donors' samples.

This clone has a count of ten or more. V usage is TRBV11-2 and J usage is TRBJ2-1, with D unresolved. CDR1 SGHAT and CDR2 FQNNGV come from the germline V gene. The CDR3 runs 15 residues. V was pared by 0 bases and J by 2 bases, with 8 bases between. CDR3 amino acids: CASSLDRSAYNEQFF. The CDR3 region has the DNA TGTGCCAGCAGCTTAGACAGGTCTGCCTACAATGAGCAGTTCTTC.

This clone was observed a handful of times. The CDR3 reads CASSAGDWGETQYF. Here the CDR3 DNA reads TGCGCCAGCAGCGCCGGGGACTGGGGAGAGACCCAGTACTTC. J is TRBJ2-5 and V is TRBV5-1; TRBD2 might be the D (6 bases). Trimming took off 4 bases at V and 4 bases at J, with 14 bases between the two ends. CDR1 SGHRS and CDR2 YFSETQ come from the germline V gene. This CDR3 spans 14 amino acids. Drawing the rest from reference TRBV5-1 and TRBJ2-5, the complete variable domain is KAGVTQTPRYLIKTRGQQVTLSCSPISGHRSVSWYQQTPGQGLQFLFEYFSETQRNKGNFPGRFSGRQFSNSRSEMNVSTLELGDSALYLCASSAGDWGETQYFGPGTRLLVL.

This clone was counted ten times or more. The chain employs TRBV7-2 and TRBJ2-3, with a tentative D call TRBD2 (6 bases). Trimming pared 2 bases from V and 1 base from J, leaving 16 bases between. CDR1 is SGHTA, CDR2 FQGNSA, per germline. The CDR3 loop spans 17 amino acids. The CDR3 loop is CASSLLTGLIRTDTQYF. Here the CDR3 DNA reads TGTGCCAGCAGCTTACTTACCGGACTAATTCGCACAGATACGCAGTATTTT. Full variable domain (outside the CDR3, taken from reference TRBV7-2 and TRBJ2-3): GAGVSQSPSNKVTEKGKDVELRCDPISGHTALYWYRQSLGQGLEFLIYFQGNSAPDKSGLPSDRFSAERTGGSVSTLTIQRTQQEDSAVYLCASSLLTGLIRTDTQYFGPGTRLTVL.

The sample holds many counts of this clone. The rearrangement joins TRBV10-3 to TRBJ2-7; D ambiguous. The CDR3 is made up of 15 amino acids. Germline V CDR1 and CDR2: ENHRY, SYGVKD. Trimming cost V 3 bases and J 3 bases, with 15 bases left between them. The CDR3 loop is CAISDDQLNDYEQYF. CDR3 coding DNA: TGTGCCATCAGTGATGACCAGCTGAACGACTACGAGCAGTACTTC.

This clone has at least ten counts. The chain carries TRBV20-1 and TRBJ2-1; D may match TRBD1 or TRBD2 (5 bases each). Germline V gene sequence: CDR1 DFQATT, CDR2 SNEGSKA (reference sequence). This CDR3 is built from 18 residues. The V end was cut by 3 bases, the J end by 0 bases, with 21 bases between. The CDR3, as DNA: TGCAGTGCTAGCAACTTTCTCCGGGACGCCAACTCCTACAATGAGCAGTTCTTC. This translates into CSASNFLRDANSYNEQFF.

A few counts support this clone. The chain carries TRBV6-2 or TRBV6-3 and TRBJ2-7, with 8 bases that match TRBD1. Germline V gives CDR1 MNHEY, CDR2 SVGEGT. J lost 2 bases, V lost 6 bases, and 3 bases had no gene match. This CDR3 is 13 amino acids long. CDR3 in DNA: TGTGCCAGCAGCAGGACAGGGACCTACGAGCAGTACTTC. Its protein product is CASSRTGTYEQYF.

This clone was seen many times. The chain links TRBV19 to TRBJ2-2; possible D gene TRBD1, 5 bases. Germline lookup yields CDR1 LNHDA and CDR2 SQIVND (reference sequence). Trimming took 6 bases from V and 8 from J, leaving 13 bases between them. This CDR3 contains 13 residues. CDR3 residues: CASSRVGLGELFF. Written as DNA, the CDR3 is TGTGCCAGTAGCAGGGTCGGCTTGGGGGAGCTGTTTTTT. Drawing the rest from reference TRBV19 and TRBJ2-2, the complete variable domain is DGGITQSPKYLFRKEGQNVTLSCEQNLNHDAMYWYRQDPGQGLRLIYYSQIVNDFQKGDIAEGYSVSREKKESFPLTVTSAQKNPTAFYLCASSRVGLGELFFGEGSRLTVL.